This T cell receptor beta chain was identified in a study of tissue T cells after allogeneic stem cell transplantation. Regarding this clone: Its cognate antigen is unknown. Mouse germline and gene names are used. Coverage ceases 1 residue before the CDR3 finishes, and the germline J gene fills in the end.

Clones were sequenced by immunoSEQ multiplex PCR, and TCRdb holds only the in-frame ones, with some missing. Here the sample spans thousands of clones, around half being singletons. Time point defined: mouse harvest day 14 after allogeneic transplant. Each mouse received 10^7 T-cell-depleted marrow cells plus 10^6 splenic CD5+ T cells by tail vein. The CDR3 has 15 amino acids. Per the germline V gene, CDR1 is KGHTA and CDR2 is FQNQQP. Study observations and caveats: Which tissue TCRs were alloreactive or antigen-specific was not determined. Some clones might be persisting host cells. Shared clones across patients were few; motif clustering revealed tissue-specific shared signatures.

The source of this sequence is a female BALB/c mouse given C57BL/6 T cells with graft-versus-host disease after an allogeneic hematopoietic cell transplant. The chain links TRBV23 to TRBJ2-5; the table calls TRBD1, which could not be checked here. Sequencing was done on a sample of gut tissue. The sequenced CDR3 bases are TGCTCCAGCAGTCAATCGCCGACAGGGCAAGACACCCAGTAC. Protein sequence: CSSSQSPTGQDTQY. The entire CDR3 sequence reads CSSSQSPTGQDTQYF.